This TCR gamma chain derives from a study of γδ T cells in repeated Plasmodium falciparum infection. Across the whole study: Age- and gender-matched Australian children served as comparison for malaria-exposed Malian children. Samples were taken at baseline, before some infections, and 21 days after each.

Gammadelta T cells were flow-sorted from PBMC into Vgamma9/Vdelta2+ and Vdelta2-negative populations for bulk analysis. About this clone: A far larger clone is off by one base, so a read error is likely. Other nucleotide sequences from this sample produce the same CDR3.

Each sorted gammadelta sample had TRG and TRD chains sequenced. TCRdb redid the clone calls on the multiplex PCR reads with CATT. The profile shows about 15,000 gamma-chain clones, approximately 1.5% of them singletons. Germline V lookup: CDR1 GITISATS, CDR2 ISYDGTV (reference sequence). The CDR3 length is 19 residues. The ends lost 0 bases at V and 4 bases at J; junction bases unmatched: 9. Sequencing was performed on gamma-delta T cells from blood. The clonotype originates from a pool of human donors (malaria-infected and uninfected, not separated). This rearrangement joins TRGV9 to TRGJP. In DNA, the CDR3 is TGTGCCTTGTGGGAGGTGGAATTCTCCCAAGAGTTGGGCAAAAAAATCAAGGTATTT. It specifies CALWEVEFSQELGKKIKVF.